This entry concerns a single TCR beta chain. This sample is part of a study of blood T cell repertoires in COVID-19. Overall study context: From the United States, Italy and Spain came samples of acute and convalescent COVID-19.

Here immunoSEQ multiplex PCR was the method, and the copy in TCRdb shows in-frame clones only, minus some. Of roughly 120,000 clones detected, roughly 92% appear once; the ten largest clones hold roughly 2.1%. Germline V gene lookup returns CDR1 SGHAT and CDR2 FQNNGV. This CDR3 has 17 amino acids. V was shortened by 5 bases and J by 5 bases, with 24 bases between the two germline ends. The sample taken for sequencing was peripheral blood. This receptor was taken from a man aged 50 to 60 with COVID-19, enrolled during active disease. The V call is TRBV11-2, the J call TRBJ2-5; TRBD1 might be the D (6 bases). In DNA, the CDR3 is TGTGCCAGCAGCCCAAGGGGGACGGGGCGGCGAACGGAGACCCAGTACTTC. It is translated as CASSPRGTGRRTETQYF.